The next 19 T cell receptor beta chains were all read from a single sample in a study of tissue T cells after allogeneic stem cell transplantation. Specified time point: mouse harvest day 14 after allogeneic transplant. The graft held 10^6 splenic CD5+ T cells and 10^7 T-cell-depleted bone marrow cells. Generated by immunoSEQ multiplex PCR, the TCRdb table keeps only in-frame clones and is missing some. The table includes 7,500 to 9,000 clones, roughly 38% detected once. Input material: skin. All receptors derive from a female BALB/c mouse given C57BL/6 T cells with graft-versus-host disease after an allogeneic hematopoietic cell transplant.

This clone is medium-sized (0.01 to 0.1%) within its sample. Mouse gene names and germline throughout. The read ends 1 residue before the CDR3 terminus; that terminus is restored from the germline J gene. The chain has TRBV26 and TRBJ1-1; 8 nucleotides align to TRBD1. V dropped 2 bases and J dropped 4; count of bases not matched to a gene: 0. Germline CDR1 and CDR2: KGHPV and FQNQEV (reference sequence). The CDR3 consists of 13 residues. Partial CDR3 DNA: TGTGCCAGCAGTCTGGGACAGGGCACAGAAGTCTTC. Protein product: CASSLGQGTEVF. The whole CDR3 protein reads CASSLGQGTEVFF.

This clone is termed medium-sized. The gene names here belong to mouse. With the read ending 1 residue before the CDR3 end, the germline J gene is used to fill in that end. This rearrangement joins TRBV23 to TRBJ2-7; the table's D call TRBD1 went unverified against the DNA. Germline-derived CDR1 and CDR2 are KGHTA and FQNQQP. This CDR3 has 15 residues. The CDR3 bases that were read are TGCTCCAGCAGTCAATTTGCAGGGAAGGGCTATGAACAGTAC. Its translation: CSSSQFAGKGYEQY. The whole CDR3 sequence reads CSSSQFAGKGYEQYF.

A note on this clone: The germline and genes are mouse ones. This CDR3 is CASSLGDHERLFF. The covered CDR3 bases are TGTGCCAGCAGTCTGGGGGACCACGAAAGATTATTT. The V gene is TRBV26, the J gene TRBJ1-4; weak D call: TRBD1 (5 bases). The read gets to within 1 residue of the CDR3 end, and the germline J gene fills in the rest. CDR1 and CDR2 (germline): KGHPV, FQNQEV (reference sequence). The CDR3 is made up of 13 amino acids. Deletions cut 2 bases from V and 6 bases from J, with 7 bases between.

In its sample, this clone was seen once. The genes and germline here are from mouse. The read terminates 1 residue ahead of where the CDR3 ends, so the germline J gene completes it. The rearrangement uses TRBV13-2 and TRBJ2-5; 10 nucleotides match TRBD1. Germline CDR1 NNHNN, CDR2 SYGAGS (reference sequence). With 2 bases clipped from V and 5 bases from J, the junction kept 5 bases outside the gene matches. This CDR3 spans 15 amino acids. CDR3 DNA (partial): TGTGCCAGCGGTGAGCCGACAGGGGGCCGAGACACCCAGTAC. As protein: CASGEPTGGRDTQY. The complete CDR3 protein is CASGEPTGGRDTQYF.

For this clone: Mouse gene names and germline throughout. Read coverage stops 1 residue before the CDR3 terminus; the germline J gene supplies the remainder. The chain has TRBV3 and TRBJ2-7, with TRBD2 matching 7 bases. Germline loops: CDR1 SNHLY, CDR2 FYNGKV (reference sequence). The V and J ends lost 6 bases and 0 bases, in that order; junction bases with no gene match: 2. This CDR3 region has 13 residues. This chain's CDR3 is CASSRLGSYEQYF. The DNA read from the CDR3 is TGTGCCAGCAGTCGACTGGGCTCCTATGAACAGTAC.

Comments on this clone: The genes are named according to mouse. The read terminates 1 residue ahead of where the CDR3 ends, so the germline J gene completes it. Other DNA sequences in this sample translate to the same CDR3. This chain joins TRBV26 and TRBJ1-4; D is uncertain. This CDR3 has 14 amino acids. With 3 bases removed from V and 0 bases from J, the gap between germline ends came to 5 bases. CDR1 is KGHPV and CDR2 is FQNQEV in the germline V gene (reference sequence). The CDR3 spells CASSLGISNERLFF. CDR3 bases read: TGTGCCAGCAGTCTAGGGATTTCCAACGAAAGATTATTT.

Concerning this clone itself: Gene names follow the mouse nomenclature. Coverage ceases 1 residue before the CDR3 finishes, and the germline J gene fills in the end. The chain is built from TRBV12-2 and TRBJ1-4; 9 bases align to TRBD1. With 2 bases clipped from V and 5 bases from J, the junction kept 5 bases outside the gene matches. The CDR3 has 15 amino acids. Germline V lookup: CDR1 SGHLS, CDR2 HYDKME. The sequenced part of the CDR3 DNA is TGTGCCAGCTCTCCCGGGGGACAGGGAAACGAAAGATTATTT. Protein: CASSPGGQGNERLF. The CDR3 in full is CASSPGGQGNERLFF.

As regards this clone: All gene names here are mouse names. The read gets to within 1 residue of the CDR3 end, and the germline J gene fills in the rest. The chain employs TRBV26 and TRBJ2-7; TRBD2 matches 9 bases. Trimming took 2 bases from V and 0 from J; bases not matched to a gene: 2. The CDR3 totals 15 residues. The germline CDR1 and CDR2 sequences are KGHPV and FQNQEV (reference sequence). This CDR3 reads CASSLMDWGSYEQYF. Incomplete CDR3 DNA: TGTGCCAGCAGTCTGATGGACTGGGGCTCCTATGAACAGTAC.

For this clone: Gene names are the mouse ones. The CDR3 is cut off 1 residue early in the read; its end comes from the germline J gene. This rearrangement joins TRBV12-1 to TRBJ2-4, with TRBD2 matching over 8 bases. The CDR3 loop spans 15 amino acids. The germline CDR1 and CDR2 sequences are SGHSN and HYEKVE. V dropped 4 bases and J dropped 4; count of bases not matched to a gene: 9. The CDR3 here is CASSPPGGGENTLYF. The CDR3 bases that were read are TGTGCCAGCTCACCTCCGGGGGGGGGCGAAAACACCTTGTAC.

This clone qualifies as medium-sized. Germline and genes here are mouse. The sequence runs out 1 residue before the end of the CDR3; the remainder is reconstructed from the germline J gene. The J gene is TRBJ1-4, the V gene TRBV23; TRBD1, the D gene given by the table, was not confirmed from the DNA. The germline gives CDR1 KGHTA, CDR2 FQNQQP. CDR3 length equals 14 residues. The CDR3 here is CSSSRTGGTERLFF. CDR3 bases read: TGCTCCAGCAGTCGGACAGGGGGCACCGAAAGATTATTT. The full variable domain, with the rest looked up from reference TRBV23 and TRBJ1-4, is DAAVTQKPRYLIKMKGQEAEMKCIPEKGHTAVFWYQQKQSKELKFLIYFQNQQPLDQIDMVKERFSAVCPSSSLCSLGIRTCEAEDSALYLCSSSRTGGTERLFFGHGTKLSVL.

A few counts support this clone. Germline and genes here are mouse. From the germline J gene comes the end of the CDR3, since the read stops 1 residue before it. The same CDR3 can be traced to other DNA sequences in this sample. This rearrangement joins TRBV26 to TRBJ2-7; TRBD1 might be the D (5 bases). The CDR3 runs 13 residues. Trimming shortened V by 2 bases and J by 4 bases, and 9 bases separated the two germline ends. Germline V gene data show CDR1 as KGHPV and CDR2 as FQNQEV (reference sequence). The CDR3 loop reads CASSLDSPYEQYF. CDR3 DNA (partial): TGTGCCAGCAGTCTGGACAGTCCTTATGAACAGTAC.

On this clone: Mouse names are used for the genes. The read terminates 1 residue ahead of where the CDR3 ends, so the germline J gene completes it. In the same sample, other DNA sequences code for this CDR3. V and J are TRBV15 and TRBJ1-1, with a weak D call TRBD1 (5 bases). Trimming left V 1 base short and J 0 bases short, with 6 bases between. The CDR3 has 14 amino acids. CDR1 and CDR2 (germline): SGHND, FRSKSL. CDR3 region: CASSLGGANTEVFF. The sequenced CDR3 bases are TGTGCCAGCAGTTTAGGGGGGGCAAACACAGAAGTCTTC.

This clone was recorded a few times. The germline and genes are mouse ones. The CDR3 end lies 1 residue beyond the end of the read and is filled in from the germline J gene. V and J are TRBV23 and TRBJ2-1. The CDR3 totals 13 residues. Per germline, CDR1 KGHTA and CDR2 FQNQQP. The CDR3 DNA, read in part, is TGCTCCAGCAGTCAATCGCCGGATGCTGAGCAGTTC. It codes for CSSSQSPDAEQF. The entire CDR3 reads CSSSQSPDAEQFF. Full variable domain (remainder filled in from reference TRBV23 and TRBJ2-1): DAAVTQKPRYLIKMKGQEAEMKCIPEKGHTAVFWYQQKQSKELKFLIYFQNQQPLDQIDMVKERFSAVCPSSSLCSLGIRTCEAEDSALYLCSSSQSPDAEQFFGPGTRLTVL.

This clone ranks as medium-sized. Genes and germline come from the mouse. Read data end 1 residue before the CDR3 end; the end is taken from the germline J gene. The V call is TRBV17, the J call TRBJ2-1, with D unclear. Germline V gene lookup returns CDR1 MNHDT and CDR2 YYDKIL. This CDR3 contains 15 residues. V was trimmed by 1 base and J by 1 base, leaving 8 bases between them. This chain's CDR3 is CASSRVTENYAEQFF. CDR3 DNA (partial): TGTGCTAGCAGTAGAGTTACCGAAAACTATGCTGAGCAGTTC.

Worth noting for this clone: Any gene name here is a mouse gene name. The read terminates 1 residue before the CDR3 end, so the remaining end is supplied by the germline J gene. The chain recombines TRBV3 with TRBJ2-5, with 14 bases matching TRBD2. The CDR3 length is 15 residues. V shed 5 bases and J 6 bases; nucleotides not matched to a gene: 4. CDR1 is SNHLY, CDR2 FYNGKV, per germline (reference sequence). This CDR3 is CASSPGLGGLDTQYF. The part of the CDR3 DNA that was read is TGTGCCAGCAGCCCGGGACTGGGGGGGCTGGACACCCAGTAC.

This clone ranks as medium-sized. Germline and genes: mouse. The read stops 1 residue short of the end of the CDR3; the missing end is completed from the germline J gene. This chain links TRBV1 with TRBJ2-1, with 10 bases that match TRBD1. The CDR3 extends over 14 amino acids. Germline lookup yields CDR1 NSQYPW and CDR2 LRSPGD (reference sequence). J lost 8 bases, V lost 4 bases, and 5 bases had no gene match. CDR3 region: CTCSGRDRGSEQFF. CDR3 bases read: TGCACCTGCAGTGGCCGGGACAGGGGATCTGAGCAGTTC.

As to this clone: The listed genes are named as in mouse. The sequenced fragment ends 1 residue before the CDR3 boundary, so the rest is inferred from the germline J gene. The genes are TRBV15 and TRBJ2-2, with D possibly matching TRBD2 (7 bases). V was shortened by 6 bases and J by 5 bases, with 10 bases between the two germline ends. The germline gives CDR1 SGHND, CDR2 FRSKSL. The CDR3 loop spans 13 amino acids. The part of the CDR3 DNA that was read is TGTGCCAGCAGGAGGGGGGGGACCGGGCAGCTCTAC. Amino acids: CASRRGGTGQLY. The full-length CDR3 reads as CASRRGGTGQLYF.

Comments on this clone: The gene names given are mouse names. The read halts 1 residue ahead of the CDR3 end, with the missing end drawn from the germline J gene. The chain employs TRBV21 and TRBJ1-2; maybe TRBD1 (5 bases). TRBV21 is an ORF, with its function uncertain. Trimming took 2 bases from V and 4 from J, leaving 8 bases between them. The CDR3 has 13 residues. The chain's CDR3 is CASSQRGSSDYTF. The covered CDR3 bases are TGTGCTAGCAGTCAACGGGGGAGCTCCGACTACACC.

As for this clone: The gene names given are mouse names. The missing CDR3 end, 1 residue past where the read stops, is filled in from the germline J gene. The chain is built from TRBV23 and TRBJ2-4; TRBD2, the table's D call, lacks a check against the DNA. This CDR3 comprises 14 residues. Per germline, CDR1 KGHTA and CDR2 FQNQQP. The sequenced CDR3 bases are TGCTCCAGCAGTCAAACGGGGGGGCAAAACACCTTGTAC. Translating gives CSSSQTGGQNTLY. The full CDR3 sequence reads CSSSQTGGQNTLYF.